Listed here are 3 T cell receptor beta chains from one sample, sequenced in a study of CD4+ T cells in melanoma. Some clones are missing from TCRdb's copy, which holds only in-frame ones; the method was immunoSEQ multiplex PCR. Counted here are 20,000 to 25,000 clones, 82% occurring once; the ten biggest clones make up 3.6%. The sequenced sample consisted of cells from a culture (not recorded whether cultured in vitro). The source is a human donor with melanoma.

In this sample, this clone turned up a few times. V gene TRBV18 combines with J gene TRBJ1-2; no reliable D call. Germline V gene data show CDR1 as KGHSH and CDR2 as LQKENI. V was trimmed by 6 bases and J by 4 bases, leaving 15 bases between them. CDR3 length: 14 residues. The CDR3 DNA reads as TGTGCCAGCTCGTCAGAGAGTGGCGCCTATGGCTACACCTTC. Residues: CASSSESGAYGYTF.

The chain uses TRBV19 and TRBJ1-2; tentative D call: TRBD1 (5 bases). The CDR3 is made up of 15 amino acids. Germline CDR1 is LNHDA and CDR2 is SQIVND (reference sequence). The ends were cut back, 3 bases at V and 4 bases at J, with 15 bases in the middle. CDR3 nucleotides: TGTGCCAGTAGTATCCAGAGGGGCCAACTCTATGGCTACACCTTC. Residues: CASSIQRGQLYGYTF.

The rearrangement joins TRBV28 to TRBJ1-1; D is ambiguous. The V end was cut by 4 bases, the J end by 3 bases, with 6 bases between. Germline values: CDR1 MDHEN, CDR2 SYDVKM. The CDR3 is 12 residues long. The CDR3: CASSSVDTEAFF. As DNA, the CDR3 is TGTGCCAGCAGTTCCGTCGACACTGAAGCTTTCTTT.